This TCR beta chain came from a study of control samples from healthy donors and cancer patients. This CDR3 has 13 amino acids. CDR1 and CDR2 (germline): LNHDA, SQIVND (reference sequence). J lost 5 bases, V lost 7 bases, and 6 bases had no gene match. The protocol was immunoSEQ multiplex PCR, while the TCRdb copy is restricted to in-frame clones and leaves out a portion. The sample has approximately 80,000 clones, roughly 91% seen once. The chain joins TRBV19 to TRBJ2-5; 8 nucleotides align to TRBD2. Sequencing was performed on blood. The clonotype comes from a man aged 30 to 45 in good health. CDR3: CASTERGGETQYF. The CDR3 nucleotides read TGTGCCAGTACCGAACGGGGGGGGGAGACCCAGTACTTC. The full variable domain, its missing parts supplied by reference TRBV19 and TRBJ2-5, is DGGITQSPKYLFRKEGQNVTLSCEQNLNHDAMYWYRQDPGQGLRLIYYSQIVNDFQKGDIAEGYSVSREKKESFPLTVTSAQKNPTAFYLCASTERGGETQYFGPGTRLLVL.